This is a list of T cell receptor beta chains from one sample in a study of blood T cell repertoires in COVID-19. TCRdb's copy holds only in-frame clones and misses some; the assay was immunoSEQ multiplex PCR. The sample has roughly 87,000 clones, over 75% seen once. Sequencing was carried out using peripheral blood. The receptors were sampled from a woman of 80 years or more with COVID-19, enrolled during active disease. Each CDR3 is given with its conserved first and last residue. Fields, in order: J gene, V gene, CDR3 protein.

>TRBJ2-5|TRBV5-1
CASSTTGYETQYF
>TRBJ1-1|TRBV6-5
CASSTRAPTEAFF
>TRBJ2-5|TRBV11-2
CASSLGPPWAGGRETQYF
>TRBJ2-5|TRBV11-2
CASSLGRLYF
>TRBJ1-3|TRBV9
CASSTTGGSGNTIYF
>TRBJ2-5|TRBV7-2
CASSLGGYGETQYF
>TRBJ2-1|TRBV4-2
CASSLEGTGKTSYNEQFF
>TRBJ1-1|TRBV29-1
CSEFSAGYMEAFF
>TRBJ2-3|TRBV24-1
CATSDSGLAGGKNTQYF
>TRBJ2-7|TRBV3-1/TRBV3-2
CASSPGQGALEQYF
>TRBJ2-1|TRBV7-2
CASSLALFDEQFF
>TRBJ2-5|TRBV10-3
CAGGPGLETQYF
>TRBJ1-1|TRBV29-1
CSVLQVANTEAFF
>TRBJ2-7|TRBV13
CASSPRTSGREHEQYF
>TRBJ1-5|TRBV19
CASNTERVSGSNQPQHF
>TRBJ1-3|TRBV3-1/TRBV3-2
CASSQQGTGNTIYF
>TRBJ2-7|TRBV9
CASSVGASYEQYF
>TRBJ1-1|TRBV3-1/TRBV3-2
CASTPPRGTVTEAFF
>TRBJ1-5|TRBV6-5
CASRPTGWVQPQHF
>TRBJ2-1|TRBV4-2
CASSERGSSYNEQFF
>TRBJ2-5|TRBV3-1/TRBV3-2
CASSPWGTSLYF
>TRBJ2-5|TRBV25-1
CASSRDRGQETQYF
>TRBJ1-5|TRBV7-2
CASSLYRGYSNQPQHF
>TRBJ1-1|TRBV2
CASSSHPYTEAFF
>TRBJ2-4|TRBV19
CASSRPGLAAQNIQYF
>TRBJ1-1|TRBV19
CASIPPDRGRFSSEAFF
>TRBJ2-7|TRBV5-1
CASSLGQGGSYEQYF
>TRBJ2-3|TRBV5-1
CASSYRDRGRDTQYF
>TRBJ2-2|TRBV3-1/TRBV3-2
CASSPHTSGSFTGELFF
>TRBJ2-5|TRBV18
CASSPLGTGETQYF
>TRBJ2-5|TRBV18
CASSPLDSQETQYF
>TRBJ2-1|TRBV5-6
CASSLGDHNEQFF
>TRBJ2-2|TRBV19
CASNGGRNTGELFF
>TRBJ2-3|TRBV12-5
CASHRGRPDTQYF
>TRBJ2-3|TRBV21-1
CASPSSDPGGGYYTDTQYF
>TRBJ2-3|TRBV4-3
CASSQGTSGGGSDTQYF
>TRBJ2-2|TRBV5-1
CASSVGQGSTGELFF
>TRBJ1-5|TRBV18
CASSRLTGYSNQPQHF
>TRBJ1-2|TRBV30
CAWSGQGYGYTF
>TRBJ2-3|TRBV7-3
CASSLWGGRATDTQYF
>TRBJ2-2|TRBV29-1
CSVRTGAKNTGELFF
>TRBJ2-5|TRBV4-1
CASSLRTSGSTRETQYF
>TRBJ2-1|TRBV7-8
CASSFVARHEQFF
>TRBJ1-6|TRBV5-1
CASSLGPGEGNSPLHF
>TRBJ1-2|TRBV27
CASRKGLANYGYTF
>TRBJ1-2|TRBV19
CASGSMTARYGYTF
>TRBJ2-1|TRBV24-1
CATSDGAYNEQFF
>TRBJ1-3|TRBV2
CASSRTTLLGKSGNTIYF
>TRBJ2-2|TRBV28
CASSPQPPLLLAIGELFF
>TRBJ2-1|TRBV19
CASSTPPGQGYNEQFF
>TRBJ1-5|TRBV18
CASSPTLHQPQHF
>TRBJ2-1|TRBV5-1
CASRVAGELNEQFF
>TRBJ1-3|TRBV28
CASSLERRYFSGNTIYF
>TRBJ2-5|TRBV5-4
CASCNSGTGCGTQYF
>TRBJ2-3|TRBV7-3
CASSLRLRGIPDTQYF
>TRBJ1-5|TRBV27
CASSFQGAGQPQHF
>TRBJ2-3|TRBV7-2
CASSLTSGGWDTQYF
>TRBJ2-7|TRBV10-3
CAISGPPGNSEQYF